The 16 T cell receptor beta chains reported below all come from one sample, sequenced in a study of T cell repertoires in cytomegalovirus infection. TCRdb independently ran MiXCR on the reads; one entry per CDR3 protein. Among around 300,000 distinct CDR3 sequences listed, roughly 23% were seen once. Material for sequencing was PBMCs. These receptors all come from a human donor in good health (CMV status not recorded). Some clones in this sample may be carry-over from other donors' samples.

This clonotype was counted between two and nine times. In DNA form, the CDR3 reads TGTGCCAGCAGTGCCTCCCCTGGACAGAACACCGGGGAGCTGTTTTTT. This sequence encodes CASSASPGQNTGELFF. The chain is built from TRBV25-1 and TRBJ2-2; possibly TRBD1 for D (5 bases). Germline V CDR1 and CDR2: MGHDK, SYGVNS. The CDR3 loop spans 16 amino acids. Trimming left V 4 bases short and J 1 base short, with 13 bases between.

This clonotype was seen only a few times. The chain has TRBV19 and TRBJ2-7, with 9 nucleotides matching TRBD1. Trimming cost V 4 bases and J 6 bases; bases outside gene matches: 7. This CDR3 region has 14 residues. Germline lookup yields CDR1 LNHDA and CDR2 SQIVND (reference sequence). DNA of the CDR3: TGTGCCAGTAGTACAACAGGGGGCAAGGTCGAGCAGTACTTC. As protein: CASSTTGGKVEQYF.

The CDR3 nucleotides read TGCAGTGCTAGACAGGGCTTATACTATGGCTACACCTTC. Encoded protein: CSARQGLYYGYTF. J is TRBJ1-2 and V is TRBV20-1; TRBD1 is a possible D gene (5 bases). CDR1 and CDR2 from the germline V gene are DFQATT and SNEGSKA (reference sequence). This CDR3 region has 13 residues. Trimming pared 2 bases from V and 3 bases from J, leaving 10 bases between.

In the case of this clonotype: One end of the junction is discordant with germline, which a read error may explain. The chain couples TRBV23-1 to TRBJ2-1; D unresolved. Being an ORF, TRBV23-1 has a function that is uncertain. The CDR3 loop spans 10 amino acids. As DNA, the CDR3 is TGCGCCAGCACCCAACGAGAGAGACTCTTC. This translates into CASTQRERLF.

CDR3 in amino acids: CASSAQGLDYGYTF. The DNA for the CDR3 is TGTGCCAGCAGCGCCCAGGGTTTGGACTATGGCTACACCTTC. The chain is built from TRBV9 and TRBJ1-2; D may be TRBD1 (5 bases). Germline V CDR1 and CDR2: SGDLS, YYNGEE. The CDR3 runs 14 residues. V shed 3 bases and J shed 3 bases, with 12 bases lying between them.

The chain combines TRBV5-1 with TRBJ2-7; TRBD1 matches 8 bases. The length of the CDR3 is 14 residues. J gave up 5 bases and V 4 bases, and 8 bases lay outside the gene matches. In germline, CDR1 is SGHRS, CDR2 YFSETQ. Here the CDR3 reads CASSGQGATNEQYF. CDR3 in DNA: TGCGCCAGCAGCGGGCAGGGGGCGACCAACGAGCAGTACTTC.

This clonotype was picked up many times. The chain recombines TRBV10-2 with TRBJ1-5, with TRBD1 as a possible D gene (6 bases). The CDR3 is made up of 17 amino acids. V was clipped by 6 bases and J by 0 bases, with 18 bases between them. In germline, CDR1 is WSHSY, CDR2 SAAADI. Written as DNA, the CDR3 is TGCGCCAGCAGGGTTCCCCCGGGACACCTTAGCAATCAGCCCCAGCATTTT. Translated, it gives CASRVPPGHLSNQPQHF.

Comment on this clonotype: The junction and the germline gene differ at one end; a read error may be behind it. V usage is TRBV12-3 or TRBV12-4 and J usage is TRBJ1-5; TRBD1 is a possible D gene (6 bases). This CDR3 has 15 amino acids. The chain's CDR3 is CATSFSGVGNQPQHF. The CDR3 DNA reads as TGTGCCACCAGTTTCTCAGGGGTTGGCAATCAGCCCCAGCATTTT.

This clonotype was detected a few times. The CDR3 reads CASSPGLPSYEQYF. DNA for the CDR3: TGTGCCAGCAGCCCGGGACTCCCGAGCTACGAGCAGTACTTC. V and J are TRBV7-2 and TRBJ2-7; maybe TRBD2 (6 bases). In germline, CDR1 is SGHTA, CDR2 FQGNSA. The ends were cut back, 5 bases at V and 3 bases at J, with 14 bases in the middle. This CDR3 has 14 amino acids.

J is TRBJ1-2 and V is TRBV29-1, with D hard to call. V dropped 0 bases and J dropped 3 bases, with 8 bases sitting between them. Germline values: CDR1 SQVTM, CDR2 ANQGSEA. The CDR3 has 13 residues. CDR3 DNA: TGCAGCGTTGAAGACAGGAGAGACTATGGCTACACCTTC. Its protein is CSVEDRRDYGYTF. The complete variable domain, with remaining parts taken from reference TRBV29-1 and TRBJ1-2, reads SAVISQKPSRDICQRGTSLTIQCQVDSQVTMMFWYRQQPGQSLTLIATANQGSEATYESGFVIDKFPISRPNLTFSTLTVSNMSPEDSSIYLCSVEDRRDYGYTFGSGTRLTVV.

This clonotype has more than one count but fewer than ten. J is TRBJ1-2 and V is TRBV29-1; D uncertain. Germline V gene sequence: CDR1 SQVTM, CDR2 ANQGSEA. The germline V and J ends were trimmed by 0 bases and 5 bases, with 7 bases remaining between them. CDR3 length: 12 residues. The CDR3 sequence is CSVEERPYGYTF. Written as DNA, the CDR3 is TGCAGCGTTGAAGAACGACCGTATGGCTACACCTTC. The full variable domain, completed using reference TRBV29-1 and TRBJ1-2, is SAVISQKPSRDICQRGTSLTIQCQVDSQVTMMFWYRQQPGQSLTLIATANQGSEATYESGFVIDKFPISRPNLTFSTLTVSNMSPEDSSIYLCSVEERPYGYTFGSGTRLTVV.

To note about this clonotype: This may be a read error: a much more frequent sequence differs by one nucleotide. The rearrangement joins TRBV12-3 or TRBV12-4 to TRBJ1-2; D is ambiguous. Between the trimmed V and J ends, which lost 5 bases and 7 bases, there was a span of 17 bases. This CDR3 contains 14 residues. CDR3 region: CASSPRPGWSGYTF. As DNA, the CDR3 is TGTGCCAGCAGTCCCCGACCGGGCTGGAGTGGCTACACCTTC.

This clonotype was counted at least ten times. This chain links TRBV6-6 with TRBJ2-1; D gene uncertain. Germline V CDR1 and CDR2: MNHNY, SVGAGI (reference sequence). This CDR3 is built from 16 residues. V was cut by 5 bases and J by 1 base, with 15 bases left in between. CDR3 sequence: CASSRWEIGSYNEQFF. The CDR3 DNA reads TGTGCCAGCAGTCGATGGGAAATCGGGTCCTACAATGAGCAGTTCTTC.

This clonotype has a count of ten or more. V gene TRBV7-6 combines with J gene TRBJ2-2; TRBD2 matches 9 bases. This CDR3 is 16 amino acids long. Looked up from germline, CDR1 is SGHVS and CDR2 is FNYEAQ. Unmatched junction bases numbered 5, after V lost 2 bases and J lost 4 bases. The CDR3 nucleotides are TGTGCCAGCAGCTTACCTAGCGGGATTGTCACCGGGGAGCTGTTTTTT. Its protein is CASSLPSGIVTGELFF.

This clonotype was counted a few times. This rearrangement joins TRBV4-1 to TRBJ2-1, with 9 positions matching TRBD1. Per germline, CDR1 MGHRA and CDR2 YSYEKL. This CDR3 comprises 17 residues. The ends lost 8 bases at V and 8 bases at J; junction bases unmatched: 19. This chain's CDR3 is CASSPSPPGQGRDEQFF. CDR3 coding DNA: TGCGCCAGCTCTCCAAGCCCACCGGGACAGGGTCGAGATGAGCAGTTCTTC.

This clonotype came up many times. The chain recombines TRBV27 with TRBJ2-2; the match to TRBD2 covers 12 bases. The CDR3 contains 17 residues. Germline CDR1 reads MNHEY; CDR2 reads SMNVEV (reference sequence). Trimming removed 8 bases from V and 0 bases from J; junction bases left unmatched: 7. CDR3 loop: CASRVLAGGSNTGELFF. CDR3 bases: TGTGCCAGCCGAGTACTAGCGGGGGGATCGAACACCGGGGAGCTGTTTTTT.